This TCR beta chain emerged from a study of early T cells in non-severe SARS-CoV-2 infection. Study-wide context: Investigators sequenced bulk RNA drawn from unsorted whole blood, and chains remained unpaired. Findings and limits, study-wide: Clonotype matching in VDJdb favored anti-spike CD8 responses and did not capture private and CD4 specificities.

Separate cDNA molecules each had unique molecular identifiers attached to them. Each CDR3 protein gets one entry after TCRdb re-called the 5' RACE reads with MiXCR. The table records around 64,000 distinct CDR3 sequences, 10% to 12% of them present only once. This clonotype was detected a few times. No antigen is known for it. Trimming left V 4 bases short and J 4 bases short, with 21 bases between. The CDR3 loop spans 17 amino acids. CDR1 and CDR2 from the germline V gene are SGHRS and YFSETQ. V gene TRBV5-1 combines with J gene TRBJ2-1; tentative D call: TRBD1 (6 bases). Sequencing was performed on whole blood, taken at baseline. The sequence was collected from an adult who was a healthcare worker with PCR-confirmed SARS-CoV-2 infection or an uninfected control (not recorded which). The DNA of the CDR3 is TGCGCCAGCAGCCCGCGGCCGGGACAAGATATGTACAATGAGCAGTTCTTC. This encodes CASSPRPGQDMYNEQFF.